The 21 T cell receptor beta chains below all came from one sample that was sequenced in a study of T cell responses to AZD1222 COVID-19 vaccine. Libraries were prepared by immunoSEQ multiplex PCR; TCRdb keeps only in-frame clonotypes and omits some of them. The data hold around 180,000 clones, with almost 90% observed a single time. This sample comprised peripheral blood, obtained on day 0 of AZD1222 vaccination. All receptors come from an adult in good health.

The chain uses TRBV10-3 and TRBJ2-2; the match to TRBD2 covers 9 bases. CDR3 length equals 15 residues. Trimming removed 10 bases from V and 2 bases from J; junction bases left unmatched: 8. The germline V gene encodes CDR1 ENHRY and CDR2 SYGVKD. The CDR3 nucleotides read TGTGCCAGTTGGGAAGCGGGGGGAAACACCGGGGAGCTGTTTTTT. Its protein product is CASWEAGGNTGELFF.

A single count supports this clone. The CDR3 coding sequence is TGTGCCACCAGTGATGGGGGGACAGGACCGGTACTTCAGCCCCAGCATTTT. Amino acids: CATSDGGTGPVLQPQHF. This sequence joins TRBV24-1 and TRBJ1-5; 8 bases match TRBD1. V trimming: 3 bases; J trimming: 6 bases; junction bases outside the gene matches: 12. This CDR3 has 17 residues. Germline V CDR1 and CDR2: KGHDR, SFDVKD.

The CDR3 region is CASSFSYEQYF. CDR3 coding DNA: TGTGCCAGCAGCTTCTCCTACGAGCAGTACTTC. The V gene is TRBV11-2, the J gene TRBJ2-7; the D is unclear. Germline CDR1 is SGHAT and CDR2 is FQNNGV. Trimming took off 3 bases at V and 0 bases at J, with 0 bases between the two ends. CDR3 length equals 11 residues. Variable domain in full (rest from reference TRBV11-2 and TRBJ2-7): EAGVAQSPRYKIIEKRQSVAFWCNPISGHATLYWYQQILGQGPKLLIQFQNNGVVDDSQLPKDRFSAERLKGVDSTLKIQPAKLEDSAVYLCASSFSYEQYFGPGTRLTVT.

The chain recombines TRBV13 with TRBJ2-7; D may match TRBD1 or TRBD2 (7 bases each). Trimming took off 1 base at V and 4 bases at J, with 23 bases between the two ends. Germline V gives CDR1 PRHDT, CDR2 FYEKMQ (reference sequence). The CDR3 is 18 amino acids. CDR3 DNA: TGTGCCAGCAGCTTAGAGTTGCGGCAGGGGGGGGTTGCTTACGAGCAGTACTTC. Protein: CASSLELRQGGVAYEQYF.

The V and J genes are TRBV5-8 and TRBJ1-2; D remains ambiguous. CDR1 and CDR2 from the germline V gene are SGHTS and YDEGEE. V lost 6 bases to trimming and J lost 8 bases, with 8 bases between them. The CDR3 runs to 10 residues. CDR3 sequence reads: CASTAGGYTF. CDR3 sequence (DNA): TGTGCCAGCACTGCGGGAGGCTACACCTTC.

This clone was seen a few times. This chain joins TRBV4-2 and TRBJ2-7; tentatively, D is TRBD2 (5 bases). Germline assignment: CDR1 LGHNA and CDR2 YNFKEQ. The CDR3 sequence is 14 residues long. V dropped 3 bases and J dropped 3 bases, with 12 bases sitting between them. This chain's CDR3 is CASSHVGDFYEQYF. The DNA of the CDR3 is TGTGCCAGCAGCCATGTCGGGGATTTCTACGAGCAGTACTTC.

The J gene is TRBJ2-3, the V gene TRBV18; D uncertain. The CDR3 loop spans 14 amino acids. Germline CDR1 KGHSH, CDR2 LQKENI. Deletions cut 3 bases from V and 2 bases from J, with 9 bases between. The CDR3 coding sequence is TGTGCCAGCTCACCGGCGGCGGACACAGATACGCAGTATTTT. It encodes CASSPAADTDTQYF. The full variable domain, its missing parts supplied by reference TRBV18 and TRBJ2-3, is NAGVMQNPRHLVRRRGQEARLRCSPMKGHSHVYWYRQLPEEGLKFMVYLQKENIIDESGMPKERFSAEFPKEGPSILRIQQVVRGDSAAYFCASSPAADTDTQYFGPGTRLTVL.

The chain couples TRBV28 to TRBJ2-7; 8 positions agree with TRBD1. The CDR3 is 13 amino acids. Germline assignment: CDR1 MDHEN and CDR2 SYDVKM. V trimming: 4 bases; J trimming: 6 bases; junction bases outside the gene matches: 5. CDR3 protein: CASSWTGNGEQYF. Written as DNA, the CDR3 is TGTGCCAGCAGTTGGACAGGGAATGGCGAGCAGTACTTC.

The gene calls are TRBV9 and TRBJ2-1, with 7 bases aligning to TRBD1. V shed 4 bases, J shed 6 bases, and the junction held 7 bases outside the gene matches. The germline V gene encodes CDR1 SGDLS and CDR2 YYNGEE. CDR3 length: 14 residues. The DNA for the CDR3 is TGTGCCAGCAGCTCTGGGACAGAGATCAATGAGCAGTTCTTC. Protein: CASSSGTEINEQFF.

V is TRBV6-5 and J is TRBJ2-7, with 10 bases matching TRBD1. This CDR3 region has 14 residues. Trimming removed 6 bases from V and 5 bases from J; junction bases left unmatched: 7. Germline lookup yields CDR1 MNHEY and CDR2 SVGAGI. In nucleotides, the CDR3 is TGTGCCAGCAGGTCCGACAGGGGGCTAGACGAGCAGTACTTC. It yields the protein CASRSDRGLDEQYF.

V usage is TRBV6-5 and J usage is TRBJ1-2; D gene uncertain. The V gene's germline CDR1 is MNHEY and CDR2 SVGAGI. The CDR3 spans 14 residues. Trimming left V 0 bases short and J 10 bases short, with 15 bases between. This CDR3 reads CASSYSPERSAYTF. The CDR3 DNA reads as TGTGCCAGCAGTTACTCACCCGAGAGGTCGGCCTACACCTTC.

This clone appeared once. This sequence joins TRBV12-3 or TRBV12-4 and TRBJ1-4, with D perhaps matching TRBD1 (5 bases). Trimming removed 6 bases from V and 8 bases from J, with 10 bases in between. CDR3 length: 12 residues. The CDR3 coding sequence is TGTGCCAGCAGAGCGGGGGTAGAAAAACTGTTTTTT. It codes for CASRAGVEKLFF.

This chain joins TRBV28 and TRBJ2-3; tentatively, D is TRBD2 (5 bases). Trimming shortened V by 6 bases and J by 1 base, and 8 bases separated the two germline ends. This CDR3 contains 13 residues. Germline V gene sequence: CDR1 MDHEN, CDR2 SYDVKM. CDR3 sequence reads: CASRLGGTDTQYF. The CDR3 DNA follows: TGTGCCAGCAGACTCGGGGGCACAGATACGCAGTATTTT.

The gene calls are TRBV6-5 and TRBJ2-7, with 9 bases fitting TRBD1. The CDR3 sequence is 14 residues long. V was pared by 7 bases and J by 1 base, with 5 bases of the junction left unmatched. The V gene's germline CDR1 is MNHEY and CDR2 SVGAGI. The CDR3 is CASTDRGGSYEQYF. The CDR3 DNA is TGTGCCAGCACCGACAGGGGGGGATCCTACGAGCAGTACTTC.

This chain joins TRBV11-2 and TRBJ1-3; tentative D call: TRBD1 (6 bases). The CDR3 sequence is 14 residues long. CDR1 is SGHAT, CDR2 FQNNGV, per germline. The V and J ends lost 5 bases and 0 bases respectively, with 8 bases between them. The CDR3 bases are TGTGCCAGCAGCATACAGGGCTCTGGAAACACCATATATTTT. Encoded protein: CASSIQGSGNTIYF.

Comments on this clone: Other DNA sequences within the sample encode an identical CDR3. This sequence joins TRBV9 and TRBJ2-7, with a tentative D call TRBD1 (5 bases). Trimming stripped 0 bases from V and 2 bases from J, with 9 bases between. The CDR3 contains 14 residues. Per germline, CDR1 SGDLS and CDR2 YYNGEE. This CDR3 reads CASSVGQGTYEQYF. CDR3 sequence (DNA): TGTGCCAGCAGCGTAGGGCAGGGTACCTACGAGCAGTACTTC.

This chain connects TRBV28 to TRBJ2-2; no definite D call. The V and J ends lost 7 bases and 5 bases respectively, with 17 bases between them. CDR1 and CDR2 from the germline V gene are MDHEN and SYDVKM. The CDR3 loop spans 15 amino acids. The CDR3 reads CASTTLVQRTGELFF. In DNA, the CDR3 is TGTGCCAGCACCACCTTAGTACAGAGGACCGGGGAGCTGTTTTTT.

The rearrangement uses TRBV30 and TRBJ1-5; D not certain. The CDR3 contains 13 residues. Trimming left V 1 base short and J 5 bases short, with 9 bases between. Germline CDR1 reads GTSNPN; CDR2 reads SVGIG (reference sequence). The CDR3 coding sequence is TGTGCCTGGAGTGGGATTGCATATCAGCCCCAGCATTTT. This codes for CAWSGIAYQPQHF.

The chain employs TRBV12-3 or TRBV12-4 and TRBJ2-5; tentative D call: TRBD1 (6 bases). Trimming cost V 2 bases and J 9 bases, with 13 bases left between them. The CDR3 extends over 13 amino acids. For the CDR3, the DNA is TGTGCCAGCAGTTTAAACAGGGATGCTGCCCAGTACTTC. Protein: CASSLNRDAAQYF.

The genes are TRBV5-4 and TRBJ1-2; 7 bases map to TRBD1. Trimming cost V 0 bases and J 8 bases; bases outside gene matches: 7. Germline V gene data show CDR1 as SGHNT and CDR2 as YYREEE (reference sequence). The length of the CDR3 is 14 residues. The CDR3 is CASSLGQGERGYTF. The CDR3 DNA reads TGTGCCAGCAGCTTGGGACAGGGTGAGAGGGGCTACACCTTC.

The CDR3 sequence: CASSPRQTNNSPLHF. The CDR3 DNA follows: TGTGCCAGCAGCCCCCGACAGACTAATAATTCACCCCTCCACTTT. The rearrangement joins TRBV6-5 to TRBJ1-6, with D possibly being TRBD1 (5 bases). V lost 6 bases and J lost 5, with 14 bases in between. The CDR3 is made up of 15 amino acids. Germline CDR1 reads MNHEY; CDR2 reads SVGAGI.